The clone carrying this TCR beta chain was observed a handful of times. The antigen remains unidentified. This record comes from a study of read filtering for tumor transcriptome and immune sequencing. Bone marrow was sampled from every patient at the time of active disease. Molecular barcoded adaptors covering alpha/delta and beta/gamma chains were used on about 0.4 ug RNA. TCRdb re-called the reads through MiXCR, storing one row per CDR3 protein. The table includes fewer than 100,000 distinct CDR3 sequences, 10% to 15% detected once. Study-level results: The CD138-negative fraction was mixed bone marrow immune cells, not pure T cells. Without single-read clonotypes, shared clonotype proportions correlated more between IR-seq and RNA-seq.

The material sequenced was a population of CD138-negative cells sorted from bone marrow. This TCR came from a donor aged 40 or older with multiple myeloma.

The CDR3 protein is CASNLTGWEETQYF. CDR3 in DNA: TGTGCCAGCAACCTGACAGGGTGGGAAGAGACCCAGTACTTC. The chain is built from TRBV7-8 and TRBJ2-5, with TRBD1 matching over 7 bases. There are 14 residues in the CDR3. V lost 7 bases and J lost 3; bases outside the gene matches: 8. Per the germline V gene, CDR1 is SGHVS and CDR2 is FQNEAQ.